This passage covers 2 T cell receptor beta chains from one sample sequenced in a study of cytomegalovirus exposure and HLA in healthy donors. PCR was performed using 60 Vbeta and 13 Jbeta primers. Method: immunoSEQ multiplex PCR; TCRdb's copy keeps in-frame clones and lacks some. The table has around 210,000 clones, about 85% seen once; the top ten hold about 0.25%. The sequenced material came from PBMCs. The receptors come from a girl aged 2 to 10 in good health and CMV-seronegative.

This clone occurred a few times. The CDR3 coding sequence is TGTGCCAGCAGTCAGAGGGGGTCCTGGGACAATGAGCAGTTCTTC. It codes for CASSQRGSWDNEQFF. This chain links TRBV25-1 with TRBJ2-1; D might be TRBD1 (6 bases). Between the trimmed V and J ends, which lost 5 bases and 5 bases, there was a span of 16 bases. The CDR3 loop spans 15 amino acids. Per the germline V gene, CDR1 is MGHDK and CDR2 is SYGVNS.

The chain carries TRBV5-4 and TRBJ2-7; weak D call: TRBD2 (6 bases). This CDR3 has 15 residues. Germline V gene lookup returns CDR1 SGHNT and CDR2 YYREEE (reference sequence). The V end lost 6 bases, the J end lost 5 bases, and 21 bases lay between the germline ends. This CDR3 is CASKPKRASGNEQYF. CDR3 coding DNA: TGTGCCAGCAAGCCCAAGCGGGCGTCGGGGAACGAGCAGTACTTC.